This is a list of T cell receptor beta chains from one sample in a study of cytomegalovirus exposure and HLA in healthy donors. Assay: immunoSEQ multiplex PCR; the TCRdb copy retains only in-frame clones and omits some. The data contain 200,000 or so clones, roughly 87% of them singletons. The sequenced sample was PBMCs. Every receptor here comes from a girl under three years old in good health and CMV-seronegative. CDR3s include the opening cysteine and the closing phenylalanine or tryptophan. A D gene is named only where the DNA matches it firmly. Not every row has a clone size; where given, it reads once, few, many or a size class.

j_call v_call d_call clone_size cdr3_nt cdr3_aa
TRBJ2-7 TRBV4-2 . . TGTGCCAGCAGCCAAGGAGAACTCTCCTACGAGCAGTACTTC CASSQGELSYEQYF
TRBJ2-7 TRBV5-4 . . TGTGCCAGCTCAAGCCCTGACTACGAGCAGTACTTC CASSSPDYEQYF
TRBJ2-7 TRBV6-1 TRBD1 few TGTGCCAGCAGTGAGAGACAGGGGGTAAGATACGAGCAGTACTTC CASSERQGVRYEQYF
TRBJ2-1 TRBV27 . . TGTGCCAGCAGTCTTCCGCGGGGCGCAAACTACAATGAGCAGTTCTTC CASSLPRGANYNEQFF
TRBJ2-7 TRBV4-1 TRBD1 . TGCGCCAGCAGCCAAGCACTTACTGGGGACAGCTCCTACGAGCAGTACTTC CASSQALTGDSSYEQYF
TRBJ2-1 TRBV11-2 TRBD1 . TGTGCCAGCAGCTCCTCTACAGGGGGTGGAATCAATGAGCAGTTCTTC CASSSSTGGGINEQFF
TRBJ2-7 TRBV11-2 . . TGTGCCAGCAGCTTAGATGGCCTAGCTGGAGAGCAGTACTTC CASSLDGLAGEQYF
TRBJ1-2 TRBV18 . . TGTGCCAGCTCACCACCGTCGCGAAGCTATGGCTACACCTTC CASSPPSRSYGYTF
TRBJ2-1 TRBV5-1 TRBD2 . TGCGCCAGCAGCTTTTATCAAGCGGGGGGGCCAGGTAATGAGCAGTTCTTC CASSFYQAGGPGNEQFF
TRBJ2-1 TRBV7-3 . . TGTGCCAGCAGCTTAACGGCCCTGGGACTGGTCAGCTCCTACAATGAGCAGTTCTTC CASSLTALGLVSSYNEQFF
TRBJ2-1 TRBV5-1 . . TGCGCCAGCAGCTTTCTGCGGAAGAACAATGAGCAGTTCTTC CASSFLRKNNEQFF
TRBJ1-4 TRBV4-1 TRBD1 . TGCGCCAGCAGCGACGGGACAGGGTACCAGACTAATGAAAAACTGTTTTTT CASSDGTGYQTNEKLFF
TRBJ2-7 TRBV2 TRBD2 . TGTGCCAGCAGCGGACTAGCGGGAGGGATGCCGTCTTACGAGCAGTACTTC CASSGLAGGMPSYEQYF
TRBJ1-3 TRBV9 . . TGTGCCAGCAGCGCGGCTAGCTCTGGAAACACCATATATTTT CASSAASSGNTIYF
TRBJ2-7 TRBV6-5 . . TGTGCCAGCAGTTATGGTTACGCGGCCGAGCAGTACTTC CASSYGYAAEQYF
TRBJ2-1 TRBV6-1 TRBD2 . TGTGCCAGCTACCCGGGGAGGGAATGGAATGAGCAGTTCTTC CASYPGREWNEQFF
TRBJ2-3 TRBV2 . . TGTGCCAGCAGTTCGCGGACTATTCCTACGCAGTATTTT CASSSRTIPTQYF
TRBJ2-2 TRBV6-1 TRBD1 . TGTGCCAGCAGTGCCTCCGGGACAGGGAGCGGGGAGCTGTTTTTT CASSASGTGSGELFF
TRBJ2-7 TRBV6-5 TRBD1 . TGTGCCAGCAGTTACGCAGGGGGTGGCTACGAGCAGTACTTC CASSYAGGGYEQYF
TRBJ2-3 TRBV7-8 . . TGTGCCAGCAGCTTAGGTGAGAGCACAGATACGCAGTATTTT CASSLGESTDTQYF
TRBJ2-5 TRBV4-2 . . TGTGCCAGCAGCCAAGAGATAGGGAGACGAGTCCAAGAGACCCAGTACTTC CASSQEIGRRVQETQYF
TRBJ1-4 TRBV7-2 . once TGTGCCAGCAGCTTCCGGGTCGACAATGAAAAACTGTTTTTT CASSFRVDNEKLFF
TRBJ2-3 TRBV9 TRBD2 . TGTGCCAGCAGTGTAACTCCGCAAGCGGGGGCCCCACGTAGCACAGATACGCAGTATTTT CASSVTPQAGAPRSTDTQYF
TRBJ2-1 TRBV29-1 TRBD2 once TGCAGCGTTGAAGTTTTAGCGGGGGGCCTAAATGAGCAGTTCTTC CSVEVLAGGLNEQFF
TRBJ2-7 TRBV7-9 TRBD2 . TGTGCCAGCAGCCCTAGCGGGAGGTTCTACGAGCAGTACTTC CASSPSGRFYEQYF
TRBJ2-3 TRBV7-2 TRBD1 . TGTGCCAGCAGACGTCCGGGACAGGGGTCGGGTACGCAGTATTTT CASRRPGQGSGTQYF
TRBJ2-1 TRBV10-3 . . TGTGCCATCAGTGATTTAGACAATGAGCAGTTCTTC CAISDLDNEQFF
TRBJ1-2 TRBV7-9 TRBD1 . TGTGCCGGCAGCTGGGACGGACAGGGGAGATTCGGAGGATATGGCTACACCTTC CAGSWDGQGRFGGYGYTF
TRBJ2-5 TRBV2 . . TGTGCCAGCAGTGAAGCGGGCGGCTCACTAGGGACCCAGTACTTC CASSEAGGSLGTQYF